The 10 T cell receptor beta chains below come from one sample, sequenced in a study of blood T cell repertoires in COVID-19. Sequencing was performed with immunoSEQ multiplex PCR; in TCRdb, only in-frame clones are kept and a portion is missing. Counted here are 200,000 to 250,000 clones, under 90% occurring once; the ten biggest clones make up about 3.9%. Material: peripheral blood. The receptors come from a woman at least 80 years old with acute or convalescent COVID-19.

The genes are TRBV28 and TRBJ1-2; D is ambiguous. Germline V CDR1 and CDR2: MDHEN, SYDVKM. CDR3 length: 17 amino acids. V dropped 2 bases and J dropped 0 bases, with 16 bases sitting between them. The DNA of the CDR3 is TGTGCCAGCAGTTTAGTAAGTCGAGTCAGGACTAACTATGGCTACACCTTC. Translation: CASSLVSRVRTNYGYTF.

This chain joins TRBV5-1 and TRBJ2-3, with 11 bases fitting TRBD2. The CDR3 has 16 residues. The V gene's germline CDR1 is SGHRS and CDR2 YFSETQ. Germline trimming cut 3 bases from V and 4 bases from J; bases unmatched to any gene: 7. The CDR3 bases are TGCGCCAGCAGCTCAAGACTAGCGGGGAGCGCAGATACGCAGTATTTT. It codes for CASSSRLAGSADTQYF. Full variable domain (outside the CDR3, taken from reference TRBV5-1 and TRBJ2-3): KAGVTQTPRYLIKTRGQQVTLSCSPISGHRSVSWYQQTPGQGLQFLFEYFSETQRNKGNFPGRFSGRQFSNSRSEMNVSTLELGDSALYLCASSSRLAGSADTQYFGPGTRLTVL.

This clone was counted a single time. The J gene is TRBJ1-1, the V gene TRBV7-8; 8 bases agree with TRBD1. With 5 bases clipped from V and 5 bases from J, the junction kept 19 bases outside the gene matches. There are 18 residues in the CDR3. Germline V gives CDR1 SGHVS, CDR2 FQNEAQ. The CDR3 loop is CASSGGGRQGLTGTEAFF. CDR3 coding DNA: TGTGCCAGCAGCGGGGGTGGGCGACAGGGGCTAACGGGTACTGAAGCTTTCTTT.

The chain has TRBV7-2 and TRBJ1-2; 8 bases agree with TRBD1. Germline CDR1 and CDR2: SGHTA and FQGNSA. The CDR3 runs to 16 residues. The J segment lost 3 bases and the V segment lost 1 base, leaving 7 bases of the junction unmatched. The DNA for the CDR3 is TGTGCCAGCAGCTTAGGCAGGACAGGGTTCGACTATGGCTACACCTTC. Protein sequence: CASSLGRTGFDYGYTF.

This clone has just a few counts. This chain links TRBV18 with TRBJ2-3; D might be TRBD2 (6 bases). This CDR3 is built from 14 residues. Germline values: CDR1 KGHSH, CDR2 LQKENI. The germline V and J ends were trimmed by 6 bases and 2 bases, with 12 bases remaining between them. As DNA, the CDR3 is TGTGCCAGCTCTACCCGGCGGGACACAGATACGCAGTATTTT. Residues: CASSTRRDTDTQYF. The whole variable domain, filled in from reference TRBV18 and TRBJ2-3, reads NAGVMQNPRHLVRRRGQEARLRCSPMKGHSHVYWYRQLPEEGLKFMVYLQKENIIDESGMPKERFSAEFPKEGPSILRIQQVVRGDSAAYFCASSTRRDTDTQYFGPGTRLTVL.

The chain has TRBV7-2 and TRBJ2-2, with D possibly matching TRBD1 (6 bases). The CDR3 totals 14 residues. Trimming took 5 bases from V and 5 from J, leaving 12 bases between them. CDR1 is SGHTA, CDR2 FQGNSA, per germline. The CDR3: CASSPGRGTGELFF. The DNA of the CDR3 is TGTGCCAGCAGCCCCGGCAGGGGAACCGGGGAGCTGTTTTTT.

The CDR3 sequence is CASSTGTGNYGYTF. The CDR3 region has the DNA TGTGCCAGCAGCACCGGGACAGGGAACTATGGCTACACCTTC. This chain joins TRBV5-4 and TRBJ1-2; 9 bases fit TRBD1. After removal of 4 bases from V and 2 bases from J, the junction contained 3 bases not matched to a gene. From germline, CDR1 is SGHNT and CDR2 YYREEE (reference sequence). The CDR3 is made up of 14 amino acids.

This clone was detected only a few times. The V gene is TRBV3-1 (or the pseudogene TRBV3-2), the J gene TRBJ1-1; D is unclear. CDR1 is LGHDT, CDR2 YNNKEL, per germline (reference sequence). The CDR3 is made up of 17 amino acids. Trimming cost V 0 bases and J 1 base, with 15 bases left between them. CDR3 residues: CASSQEPKSHWNTEAFF. The CDR3 DNA reads as TGTGCCAGCAGCCAAGAACCTAAAAGTCATTGGAACACTGAAGCTTTCTTT.

The rearrangement uses TRBV9 and TRBJ2-2; 7 nucleotides line up with TRBD2. J lost 0 bases, V lost 3 bases, and 8 bases had no gene match. This CDR3 has 17 residues. Looked up from germline, CDR1 is SGDLS and CDR2 is YYNGEE. CDR3 bases: TGTGCCAGCAGCGCTAGGGTCGGGACTACGAACACCGGGGAGCTGTTTTTT. Its protein is CASSARVGTTNTGELFF.

The gene calls are TRBV18 and TRBJ2-5, with unresolved D. The germline gives CDR1 KGHSH, CDR2 LQKENI. V was cut by 5 bases and J by 1 base, with 17 bases left in between. CDR3 size: 16 residues. CDR3 residues: CASSGLAPRSQETQYF. For the CDR3, the DNA is TGTGCCAGCTCAGGTCTCGCTCCCAGGTCCCAAGAGACCCAGTACTTC.